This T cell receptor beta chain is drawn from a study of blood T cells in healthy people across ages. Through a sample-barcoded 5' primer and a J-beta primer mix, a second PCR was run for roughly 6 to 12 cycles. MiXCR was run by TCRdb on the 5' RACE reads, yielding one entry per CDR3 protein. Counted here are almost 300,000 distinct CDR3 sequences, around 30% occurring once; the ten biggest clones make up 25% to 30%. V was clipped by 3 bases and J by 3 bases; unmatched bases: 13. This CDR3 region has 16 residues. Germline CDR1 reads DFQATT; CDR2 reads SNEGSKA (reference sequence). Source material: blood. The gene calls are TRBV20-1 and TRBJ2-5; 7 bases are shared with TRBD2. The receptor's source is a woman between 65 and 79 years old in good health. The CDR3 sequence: CSASKWLASGKETQYF. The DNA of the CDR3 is TGCAGTGCTAGTAAATGGTTGGCTAGCGGAAAAGAGACCCAGTACTTC.